Each of the 12 T cell receptor beta chains below was sequenced from the same sample in a study of esophageal squamous cell carcinoma under preoperative chemotherapy. The time point: after preoperative PTX-NDP chemotherapy. TCRdb passed the PCR reads through MiXCR, listing each CDR3 protein once. Counted here are roughly 9,300 distinct CDR3 sequences, under 55% occurring once; the ten biggest clones make up 13% to 15%. Sample acquisition took place from a patient given preoperative chemotherapy. The receptors here all came from a human donor with esophageal squamous cell carcinoma. The donor label of this sample is uncertain.

This chain joins TRBV7-2 and TRBJ1-1; the D gene is possibly TRBD1 (5 bases). Trimming pared 3 bases from V and 3 bases from J, leaving 11 bases between. CDR1 and CDR2 from the germline V gene are SGHTA and FQGNSA. The CDR3 has 14 residues. The CDR3 region is CASSFRGEYTEAFF. In DNA form, the CDR3 reads TGTGCCAGCAGCTTCCGGGGGGAATACACTGAAGCTTTCTTT.

The chain combines TRBV7-2 with TRBJ2-1; TRBD2 matches 10 bases. With the DNA end fitting TRBJ2-7 better, the J assignment may be wrong. The germline V gene encodes CDR1 SGHTA and CDR2 FQGNSA. The CDR3 runs 16 residues. CDR3 amino acids: CASSFPSGSSYNEQYF. The CDR3 DNA is TGTGCCAGCAGCTTTCCTAGCGGGAGCTCCTACAATGAGCAGTACTTC.

This clonotype was observed a few times. The V call is TRBV6-5, the J call TRBJ1-1; tentative D call: TRBD1 (5 bases). The CDR3 spans 13 residues. Germline CDR1 and CDR2: MNHEY and SVGAGI. V gave up 2 bases and J gave up 5 bases, with 9 bases separating them. This CDR3 reads CASSYQGWTEAFF. The CDR3 DNA sequence: TGTGCCAGCAGTTACCAGGGCTGGACTGAAGCTTTCTTT.

Details on this clonotype: The germline gene is not matched at one end of the junction; a read error may be the cause. The gene calls are TRBV11-3 and TRBJ2-4; 8 nucleotides line up with TRBD2. Germline CDR1 is SGHNT and CDR2 is YENEEA. The CDR3 runs 23 residues. CDR3 DNA sequence: TGTGCCAGCAGCTTAGAAACTCGATGGGTGCGGGAGGAACAGGCGTTAGGCAAAGATGCGCAGTACTTT. Its translation is CASSLETRWVREEQALGKDAQYF.

This clonotype was seen only a few times. This sequence joins TRBV7-2 and TRBJ2-4, with 10 bases matching TRBD2. The CDR3 length is 17 residues. Germline assignment: CDR1 SGHTA and CDR2 FQGNSA. J lost 13 bases, V lost 0 bases, and 15 bases had no gene match. In DNA, the CDR3 is TGTGCCAGCAGCTTAGCCCCAACTAGCGGGAAAGGGAATGAGCAGTACTTC. This codes for CASSLAPTSGKGNEQYF.

The rearrangement links TRBV6-1 to TRBJ2-4, with 8 bases fitting TRBD1. CDR1 and CDR2 from the germline V gene are MNHNS and SASEGT. This CDR3 spans 13 amino acids. V lost 2 bases and J lost 13; bases outside the gene matches: 7. CDR3 amino acids: CASSEWTGSEQYF. CDR3 DNA sequence: TGTGCCAGCAGTGAATGGACAGGGAGTGAGCAGTACTTC.

As for this clonotype: Germline and junction disagree at one end, which may indicate a read error. The chain carries TRBV6-1 and TRBJ2-2; possible D gene TRBD1, 7 bases. CDR1 is MNHNS, CDR2 SASEGT, per germline. CDR3 length equals 19 residues. This CDR3 reads CASSRMGLTGLVGTEEQFF. In DNA form, the CDR3 reads TGTGCCAGCAGCCGCATGGGACTGACAGGGCTGGTGGGCACAGAGGAGCAGTTTTTT.

This clonotype appeared many times. The V and J genes are TRBV11-3 and TRBJ1-1; perhaps TRBD1 as D (5 bases). Per germline, CDR1 SGHNT and CDR2 YENEEA. Trimming took off 3 bases at V and 3 bases at J, with 8 bases between the two ends. The CDR3 length is 13 residues. The CDR3 protein is CASSFETDTEAFF. CDR3 in DNA: TGTGCCAGCAGCTTCGAGACAGACACTGAAGCTTTCTTT.

This clonotype is large by share. The chain is built from TRBV7-2 and TRBJ2-3; no definite D call. CDR3 length: 12 amino acids. The V gene's germline CDR1 is SGHTA and CDR2 FQGNSA. With 5 bases removed from V and 2 bases from J, the gap between germline ends came to 5 bases. CDR3 region: CASSIHTDTQYF. CDR3 coding DNA: TGTGCCAGCAGCATACACACAGATACGCAGTATTTT.

This clonotype rates as large. This chain connects TRBV6-1 to TRBJ1-1; unclear D gene. V lost 6 bases to trimming and J lost 3 bases, with 20 bases between them. The CDR3 extends over 16 amino acids. Germline-derived CDR1 and CDR2 are MNHNS and SASEGT. Written as DNA, the CDR3 is TGTGCCAGCAGGCTCCATGAGGCTACTGGGGACACTGAAGCTTTCTTT. It yields the protein CASRLHEATGDTEAFF.

A few counts support this clonotype. The J gene is TRBJ2-1, the V gene TRBV27, with TRBD1 matching over 8 bases. J gave up 1 base and V 2 bases, and 13 bases lay outside the gene matches. The CDR3 is 19 amino acids. In germline, CDR1 is MNHEY, CDR2 SMNVEV (reference sequence). The CDR3 DNA reads as TGTGCCAGCAGTTTAAGTGCTCCAGGGGGCCATAGGTCCTACAATGAGCAGTTCTTC. Translated, it gives CASSLSAPGGHRSYNEQFF.

A remark on this clonotype: One junction end disagrees with the germline gene, perhaps due to a read error. This rearrangement joins TRBV7-8 to TRBJ2-2; D gene uncertain. The DNA matches TRBJ2-3 better at its end, which makes the J call doubtful. This CDR3 comprises 14 residues. CDR1 is SGHVS, CDR2 FQNEAQ, per germline. CDR3 protein: CASSQAGRTEEQYF. CDR3 DNA sequence: TGTGCGAGCAGCCAAGCTGGGCGCACCGAGGAGCAGTATTTT.